A single sample gave rise to the 21 T cell receptor beta chains below, sequenced in a study of blood T cell repertoires in COVID-19. TCRdb's table, derived via immunoSEQ multiplex PCR, lists solely in-frame clones and lacks some. In the table there are over 95,000 clones, around 85% of which are singletons. Material for sequencing was peripheral blood. These receptors originate from a human donor in a cohort sampled during active COVID-19.

V gene TRBV7-9 combines with J gene TRBJ1-5, with no clear D. The CDR3 sequence is 13 residues long. Germline V lookup: CDR1 SEHNR, CDR2 FQNEAQ (reference sequence). Trimming pared 2 bases from V and 4 bases from J, leaving 6 bases between. CDR3 region: CASSLFPNQPQHF. CDR3 DNA sequence: TGTGCCAGCAGCTTATTTCCGAATCAGCCCCAGCATTTT.

The genes are TRBV27 and TRBJ1-1; TRBD1 might be the D (5 bases). Looked up from germline, CDR1 is MNHEY and CDR2 is SMNVEV (reference sequence). Trimming stripped 5 bases from V and 0 bases from J, with 16 bases between. The CDR3 runs 16 residues. CDR3 sequence: CASSSPPGNMNTEAFF. The CDR3 bases are TGTGCCAGCAGTAGCCCGCCAGGGAACATGAACACTGAAGCTTTCTTT.

The chain carries TRBV27 and TRBJ2-7; TRBD1 matches at 9 bases. V shed 5 bases and J 7 bases; nucleotides not matched to a gene: 12. CDR3 length equals 15 residues. From germline, CDR1 is MNHEY and CDR2 SMNVEV (reference sequence). CDR3 sequence (DNA): TGTGCCAGCAGTGCCTCCCCTCGACAGGGGGGGGAGCAGTACTTC. Protein product: CASSASPRQGGEQYF.

In DNA form, the CDR3 reads TGTGTGATTAGGGGCGGATACGAGCAGTACTTC. This sequence encodes CVIRGGYEQYF. The chain joins TRBV28 to TRBJ2-7, with D perhaps matching TRBD1 (5 bases). This CDR3 has 11 residues. Germline assignment: CDR1 MDHEN and CDR2 SYDVKM.

The CDR3 bases are TGTGCCAGTAGTCGCCGGGACAGGGGGCCCACCGGGGAGCTGTTTTTT. Its protein product is CASSRRDRGPTGELFF. This rearrangement joins TRBV19 to TRBJ2-2; 12 bases map to TRBD1. Germline trimming cut 5 bases from V and 4 bases from J; bases unmatched to any gene: 5. Germline lookup yields CDR1 LNHDA and CDR2 SQIVND (reference sequence). This CDR3 has 16 amino acids. The variable domain in full, with the rest retrieved from reference TRBV19 and TRBJ2-2, is DGGITQSPKYLFRKEGQNVTLSCEQNLNHDAMYWYRQDPGQGLRLIYYSQIVNDFQKGDIAEGYSVSREKKESFPLTVTSAQKNPTAFYLCASSRRDRGPTGELFFGEGSRLTVL.

V is TRBV28 and J is TRBJ1-3, with unresolved D. The V gene's germline CDR1 is MDHEN and CDR2 SYDVKM. CDR3 length: 14 amino acids. The germline V and J ends were trimmed by 7 bases and 4 bases, with 14 bases remaining between them. CDR3 protein: CASKFNSPGNTIYF. CDR3 sequence (DNA): TGTGCCAGCAAATTTAACAGTCCCGGAAACACCATATATTTT.

This clone was detected a few times. The CDR3 region is CASSVAGSNQPQHF. CDR3 nucleotides: TGTGCCAGCAGTGTGGCGGGTAGCAATCAGCCCCAGCATTTT. The chain joins TRBV2 to TRBJ1-5; unclear D gene. With 4 bases removed from V and 0 bases from J, the gap between germline ends came to 7 bases. The CDR3 length is 14 residues. Germline lookup yields CDR1 SNHLY and CDR2 FYNNEI.

This sequence joins TRBV10-3 and TRBJ1-2; the D gene is possibly TRBD1 (5 bases). V dropped 0 bases and J dropped 6 bases, with 14 bases sitting between them. The CDR3 runs 15 residues. In germline, CDR1 is ENHRY, CDR2 SYGVKD. The CDR3 is CAISESTAGFHGYTF. As DNA, the CDR3 is TGTGCCATCAGTGAGTCGACGGCAGGGTTTCATGGCTACACCTTC.

This CDR3 is CASSLGVRGGNQPQHF. The CDR3 nucleotides read TGTGCCAGCAGCTTAGGGGTCAGGGGCGGCAATCAGCCCCAGCATTTT. This chain connects TRBV7-8 to TRBJ1-5, with D possibly being TRBD1 (6 bases). Trimming took off 1 base at V and 2 bases at J, with 12 bases between the two ends. The CDR3 contains 16 residues. The germline CDR1 and CDR2 sequences are SGHVS and FQNEAQ.

This clone was seen more than once but under ten times. This sequence joins TRBV4-1 and TRBJ2-2, with 10 bases that match TRBD1. V was clipped by 1 base and J by 6 bases; unmatched bases: 5. Per the germline V gene, CDR1 is MGHRA and CDR2 is YSYEKL. This CDR3 contains 16 residues. CDR3 sequence: CASSQVRQGAPGELFF. The CDR3 bases are TGCGCCAGCAGCCAAGTAAGACAGGGGGCGCCCGGGGAGCTGTTTTTT.

As for this clone: A junction end diverges from the germline sequence, so it may reflect a read error. CDR3 bases: TGTGCCAGCAGCCAAGCGGCGGGGCCGGTCTTC. Its protein is CASSQAAGPVF. J is TRBJ2-1 and V is TRBV3-1 (or the pseudogene TRBV3-2); possible D gene TRBD2, 6 bases. The CDR3 covers 11 residues. The germline CDR1 and CDR2 sequences are LGHDT and YNNKEL (reference sequence).

The chain combines TRBV7-9 with TRBJ1-2; D is unresolved. CDR1 is SEHNR, CDR2 FQNEAQ, per germline (reference sequence). There are 14 residues in the CDR3. V shed 6 bases and J shed 2 bases, with 13 bases lying between them. As DNA, the CDR3 is TGTGCCAGCAGTAGAACAGCTCCGAACTATGGCTACACCTTC. This encodes CASSRTAPNYGYTF.

The J gene is TRBJ2-1, the V gene TRBV27, with D possibly matching TRBD1 (6 bases). CDR1 is MNHEY, CDR2 SMNVEV, per germline (reference sequence). The CDR3 has 14 amino acids. Deletions cut 6 bases from V and 5 bases from J, with 14 bases between. CDR3 protein: CASRPGQINNEQFF. DNA for the CDR3: TGTGCCAGCAGGCCCGGACAGATAAACAATGAGCAGTTCTTC.

The chain joins TRBV12-3 or TRBV12-4 to TRBJ1-4, with D unclear. The CDR3 contains 13 residues. Trimming removed 4 bases at V and 7 bases at J, with 10 bases between. CDR3 coding DNA: TGTGCCAGCAGTTCCCCGGTCGGTGAAAAACTGTTTTTT. It specifies CASSSPVGEKLFF.

In DNA form, the CDR3 reads TGCAGTGCTAGTGTGGTAGCGGGCTACGAGCAGTACTTC. It translates to CSASVVAGYEQYF. This chain links TRBV20-1 with TRBJ2-7; 7 positions match TRBD2. With 3 bases clipped from V and 3 bases from J, the junction kept 5 bases outside the gene matches. CDR1 DFQATT and CDR2 SNEGSKA come from the germline V gene (reference sequence). CDR3 length: 13 amino acids.

There are a few counts of this clone. This chain uses TRBV18 with TRBJ2-7; 7 bases match TRBD1. Germline V CDR1 and CDR2: KGHSH, LQKENI. CDR3 size: 15 residues. V gave up 3 bases and J gave up 4 bases; unmatched junction bases: 9. The CDR3 DNA reads as TGTGCCAGCTCACCCGGACAGGTAAATACGTACGAGCAGTACTTC. This sequence encodes CASSPGQVNTYEQYF.

The chain carries TRBV30 and TRBJ2-7; 12 bases line up with TRBD2. The length of the CDR3 is 19 residues. V gave up 2 bases and J gave up 4 bases; unmatched junction bases: 18. Germline-derived CDR1 and CDR2 are GTSNPN and SVGIG (reference sequence). The CDR3 DNA is TGTGCCTGGAGTTCACTGCTAGCGGGGGGGCCCTATCCGATTTACGAGCAGTACTTC. Protein product: CAWSSLLAGGPYPIYEQYF.

The gene calls are TRBV19 and TRBJ2-7; 14 nucleotides align to TRBD2. The length of the CDR3 is 14 residues. V dropped 11 bases and J dropped 6; count of bases not matched to a gene: 9. Germline CDR1 reads LNHDA; CDR2 reads SQIVND (reference sequence). In nucleotides, the CDR3 is TGTGCCTCCTCCGGACTAGCGGGGGGAGGCGAGCAGTACTTC. Amino acids: CASSGLAGGGEQYF. Filled out from reference TRBV19 and TRBJ2-7, the complete variable domain reads DGGITQSPKYLFRKEGQNVTLSCEQNLNHDAMYWYRQDPGQGLRLIYYSQIVNDFQKGDIAEGYSVSREKKESFPLTVTSAQKNPTAFYLCASSGLAGGGEQYFGPGTRLTVT.

The chain joins TRBV4-1 to TRBJ1-1; D not resolved. The germline gives CDR1 MGHRA, CDR2 YSYEKL. The length of the CDR3 is 16 residues. V lost 1 base and J lost 0, with 12 bases in between. CDR3 nucleotides: TGCGCCAGCAGCCAAGTACTGAGTAGAATGAACACTGAAGCTTTCTTT. It codes for CASSQVLSRMNTEAFF.

The V and J genes are TRBV6-5 and TRBJ1-2, with D tentatively TRBD1 (6 bases). From germline, CDR1 is MNHEY and CDR2 SVGAGI. V was shortened by 0 bases and J by 2 bases, with 13 bases between the two germline ends. The CDR3 spans 16 residues. The CDR3 DNA sequence: TGTGCCAGCAGTTACTCGATAGGCAGGGGAAACTATGGCTACACCTTC. Its translation is CASSYSIGRGNYGYTF.

V and J are TRBV4-2 and TRBJ1-5; 8 bases line up with TRBD1. The CDR3 consists of 15 residues. Germline lookup yields CDR1 LGHNA and CDR2 YNFKEQ. Trimming at V came to 5 bases and at J to 3 bases, leaving 6 bases not matched to a gene. The CDR3 coding sequence is TGTGCCAGCAGCTCGACAGGGGTGGTCAATCAGCCCCAGCATTTT. This codes for CASSSTGVVNQPQHF.